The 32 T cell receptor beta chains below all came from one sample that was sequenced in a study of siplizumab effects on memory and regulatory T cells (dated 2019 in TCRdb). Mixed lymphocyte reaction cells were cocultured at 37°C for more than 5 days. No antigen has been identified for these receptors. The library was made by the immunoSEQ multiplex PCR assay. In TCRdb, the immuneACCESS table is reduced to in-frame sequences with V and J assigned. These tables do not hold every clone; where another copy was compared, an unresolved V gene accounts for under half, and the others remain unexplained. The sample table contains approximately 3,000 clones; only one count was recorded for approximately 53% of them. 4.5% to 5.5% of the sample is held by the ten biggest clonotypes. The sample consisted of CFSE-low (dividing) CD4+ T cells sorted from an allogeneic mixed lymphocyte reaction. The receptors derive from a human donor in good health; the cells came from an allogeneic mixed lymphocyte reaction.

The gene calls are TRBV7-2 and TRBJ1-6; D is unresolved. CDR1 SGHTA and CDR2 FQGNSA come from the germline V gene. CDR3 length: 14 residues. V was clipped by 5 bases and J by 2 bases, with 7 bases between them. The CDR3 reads CASSPGAYNSPLHF. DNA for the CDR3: TGTGCCAGCAGCCCGGGAGCCTATAATTCACCCCTCCACTTT.

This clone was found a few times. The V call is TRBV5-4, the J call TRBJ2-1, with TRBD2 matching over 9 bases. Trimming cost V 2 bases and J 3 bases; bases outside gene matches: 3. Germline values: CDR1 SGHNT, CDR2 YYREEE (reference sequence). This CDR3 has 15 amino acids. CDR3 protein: CASSFSGGHYNEQFF. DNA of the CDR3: TGTGCCAGCAGCTTTAGCGGGGGCCACTACAATGAGCAGTTCTTC.

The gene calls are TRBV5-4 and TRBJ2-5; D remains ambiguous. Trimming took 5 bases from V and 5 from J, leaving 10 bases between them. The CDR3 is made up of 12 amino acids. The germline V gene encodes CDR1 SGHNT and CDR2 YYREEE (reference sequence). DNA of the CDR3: TGTGCCAGCAGTAATGGGATCGAGACCCAGTACTTC. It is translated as CASSNGIETQYF.

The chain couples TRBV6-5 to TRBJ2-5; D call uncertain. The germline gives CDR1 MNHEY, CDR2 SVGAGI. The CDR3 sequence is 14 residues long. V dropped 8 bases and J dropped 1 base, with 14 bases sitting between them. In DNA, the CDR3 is TGTGCCAGCGCTTACACAGCAATCCAAGAGACCCAGTACTTC. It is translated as CASAYTAIQETQYF.

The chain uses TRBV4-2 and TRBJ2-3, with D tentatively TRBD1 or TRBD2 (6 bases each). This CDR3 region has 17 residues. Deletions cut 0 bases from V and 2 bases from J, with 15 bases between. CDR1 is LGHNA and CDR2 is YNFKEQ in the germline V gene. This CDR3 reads CASSQEGAGGATDTQYF. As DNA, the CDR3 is TGTGCCAGCAGCCAAGAGGGGGCCGGCGGGGCCACAGATACGCAGTATTTT.

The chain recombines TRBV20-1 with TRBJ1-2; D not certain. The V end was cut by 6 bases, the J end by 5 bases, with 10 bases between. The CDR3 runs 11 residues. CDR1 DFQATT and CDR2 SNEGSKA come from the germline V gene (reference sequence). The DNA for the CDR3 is TGCAGTGCCCAAGTTTCTTATGGCTACACCTTC. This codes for CSAQVSYGYTF.

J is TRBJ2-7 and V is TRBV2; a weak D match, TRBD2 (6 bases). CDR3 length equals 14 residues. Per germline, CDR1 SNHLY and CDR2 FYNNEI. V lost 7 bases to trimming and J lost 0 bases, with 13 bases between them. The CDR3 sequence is CASIGTASSYEQYF. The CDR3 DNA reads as TGTGCCAGCATCGGGACTGCGAGCTCCTACGAGCAGTACTTC.

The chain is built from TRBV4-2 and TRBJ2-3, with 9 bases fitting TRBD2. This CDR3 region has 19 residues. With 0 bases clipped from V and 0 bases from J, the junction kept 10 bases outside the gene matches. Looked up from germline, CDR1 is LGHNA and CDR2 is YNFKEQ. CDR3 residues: CASSQEWAGGPTSTDTQYF. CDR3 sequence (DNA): TGTGCCAGCAGCCAAGAATGGGCGGGGGGGCCTACTAGCACAGATACGCAGTATTTT.

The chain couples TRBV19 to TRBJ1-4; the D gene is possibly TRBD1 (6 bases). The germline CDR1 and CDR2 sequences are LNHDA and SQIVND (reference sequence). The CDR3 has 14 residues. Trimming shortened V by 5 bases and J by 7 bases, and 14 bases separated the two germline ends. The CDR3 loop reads CASSPGAGVEKLFF. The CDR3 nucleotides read TGTGCCAGTAGTCCCGGGGCAGGGGTTGAAAAACTGTTTTTT.

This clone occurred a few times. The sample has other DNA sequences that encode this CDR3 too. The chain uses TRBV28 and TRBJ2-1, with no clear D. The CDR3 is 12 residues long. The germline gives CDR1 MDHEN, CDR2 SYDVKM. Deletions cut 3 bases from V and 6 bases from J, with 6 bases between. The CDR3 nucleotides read TGTGCCAGCAGTTTGGGTCCCAATGAGCAGTTCTTC. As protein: CASSLGPNEQFF.

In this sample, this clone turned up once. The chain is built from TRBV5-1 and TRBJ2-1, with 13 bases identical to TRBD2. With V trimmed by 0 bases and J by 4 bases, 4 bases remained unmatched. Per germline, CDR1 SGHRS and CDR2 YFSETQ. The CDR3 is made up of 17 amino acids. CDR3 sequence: CASSLVTSGGPYNEQFF. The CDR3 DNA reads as TGCGCCAGCAGCTTGGTGACTAGCGGGGGGCCGTACAATGAGCAGTTCTTC.

In nucleotides, the CDR3 is TGTGCCAGCAGGAAGACAGGCACAGATACGCAGTATTTT. Amino acids: CASRKTGTDTQYF. This chain connects TRBV6-5 to TRBJ2-3; maybe TRBD1 (5 bases). V was cut by 6 bases and J by 1 base, with 8 bases left in between. CDR3 length: 13 amino acids. Per germline, CDR1 MNHEY and CDR2 SVGAGI.

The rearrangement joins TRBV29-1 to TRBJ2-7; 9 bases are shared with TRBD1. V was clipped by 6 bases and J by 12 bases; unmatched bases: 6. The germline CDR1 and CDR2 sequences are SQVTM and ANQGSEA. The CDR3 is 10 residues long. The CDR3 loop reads CSVGQGRRYF. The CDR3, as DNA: TGCAGCGTGGGACAGGGTAGGCGGTACTTC.

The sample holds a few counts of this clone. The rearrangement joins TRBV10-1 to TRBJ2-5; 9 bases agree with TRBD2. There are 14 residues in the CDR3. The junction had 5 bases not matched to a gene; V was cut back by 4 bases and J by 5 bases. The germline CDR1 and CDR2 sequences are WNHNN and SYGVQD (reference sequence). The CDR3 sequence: CASSVGGGAETQYF. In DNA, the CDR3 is TGCGCCAGCAGTGTTGGCGGGGGGGCGGAGACCCAGTACTTC.

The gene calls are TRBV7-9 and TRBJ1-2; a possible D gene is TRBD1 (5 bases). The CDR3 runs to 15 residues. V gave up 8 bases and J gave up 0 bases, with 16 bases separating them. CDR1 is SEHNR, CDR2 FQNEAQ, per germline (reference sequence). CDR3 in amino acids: CASDLRDVPNYGYTF. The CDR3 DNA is TGTGCCAGCGACCTCCGGGACGTACCTAACTATGGCTACACCTTC.

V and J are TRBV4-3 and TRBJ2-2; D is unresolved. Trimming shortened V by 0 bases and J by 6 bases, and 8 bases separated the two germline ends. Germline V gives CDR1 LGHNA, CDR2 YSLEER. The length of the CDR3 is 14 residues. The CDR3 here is CASSQERWAGELFF. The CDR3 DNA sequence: TGCGCCAGCAGCCAAGAGAGATGGGCCGGGGAGCTGTTTTTT.

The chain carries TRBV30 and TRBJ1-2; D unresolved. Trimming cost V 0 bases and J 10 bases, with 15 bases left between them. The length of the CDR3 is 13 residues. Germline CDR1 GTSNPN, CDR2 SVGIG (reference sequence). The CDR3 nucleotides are TGTGCCTGGAGTGTACGGGCACGTGGCCTCTACACCTTC. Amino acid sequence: CAWSVRARGLYTF.

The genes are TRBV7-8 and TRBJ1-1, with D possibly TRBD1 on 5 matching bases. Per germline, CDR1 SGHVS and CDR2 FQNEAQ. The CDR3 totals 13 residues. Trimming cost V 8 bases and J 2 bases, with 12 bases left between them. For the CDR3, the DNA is TGTGCCAGCGGGGGAGGGGCAAACACTGAAGCTTTCTTT. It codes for CASGGGANTEAFF. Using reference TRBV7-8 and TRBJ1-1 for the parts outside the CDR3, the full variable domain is GAGVSQSPRYKVAKRGQDVALRCDPISGHVSLFWYQQALGQGPEFLTYFQNEAQLDKSGLPSDRFFAERPEGSVSTLKIQRTQQEDSAVYLCASGGGANTEAFFGQGTRLTVV.

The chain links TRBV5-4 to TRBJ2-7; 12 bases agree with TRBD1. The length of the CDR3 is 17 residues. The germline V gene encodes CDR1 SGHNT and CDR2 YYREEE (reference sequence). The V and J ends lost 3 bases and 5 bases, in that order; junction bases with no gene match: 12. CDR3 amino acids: CASSSLILGTGGNEQYF. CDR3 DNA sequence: TGTGCCAGCAGCTCTCTAATACTTGGGACAGGGGGCAACGAGCAGTACTTC.

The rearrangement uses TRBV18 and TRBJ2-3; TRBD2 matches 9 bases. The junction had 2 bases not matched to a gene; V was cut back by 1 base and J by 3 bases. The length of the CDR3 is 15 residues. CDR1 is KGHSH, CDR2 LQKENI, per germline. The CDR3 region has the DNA TGTGCCAGCTCACCACTAGCGGGGGAAACAGATACGCAGTATTTT. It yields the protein CASSPLAGETDTQYF.

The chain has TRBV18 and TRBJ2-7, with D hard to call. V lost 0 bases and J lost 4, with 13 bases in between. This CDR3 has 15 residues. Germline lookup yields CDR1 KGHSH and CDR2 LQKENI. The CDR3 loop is CASSPPGWAVYEQYF. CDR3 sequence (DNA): TGTGCCAGCTCACCACCAGGGTGGGCGGTGTACGAGCAGTACTTC.

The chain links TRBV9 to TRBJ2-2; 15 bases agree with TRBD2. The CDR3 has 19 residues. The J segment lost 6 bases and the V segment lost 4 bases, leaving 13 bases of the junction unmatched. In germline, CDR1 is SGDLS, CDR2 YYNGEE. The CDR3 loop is CASSSLGLAGGPVPGELFF. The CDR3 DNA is TGTGCCAGCAGCTCCCTCGGACTAGCGGGGGGGCCGGTCCCCGGGGAGCTGTTTTTT.

The CDR3: CASSRTQGSSYEQYF. The CDR3 coding sequence is TGCGCCAGCAGCCGAACACAGGGAAGCTCCTACGAGCAGTACTTC. V and J are TRBV4-1 and TRBJ2-7; D possibly corresponds to TRBD1 (6 bases). The CDR3 is made up of 15 amino acids. Germline V gene lookup returns CDR1 MGHRA and CDR2 YSYEKL. Trimming took 4 bases from V and 0 from J, leaving 13 bases between them.

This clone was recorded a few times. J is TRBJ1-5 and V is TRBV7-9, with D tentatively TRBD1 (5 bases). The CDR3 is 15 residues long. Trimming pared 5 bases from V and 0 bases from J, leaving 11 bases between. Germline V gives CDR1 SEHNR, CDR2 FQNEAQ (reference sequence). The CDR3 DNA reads TGTGCCAGCAGCCCCCGGGGGAATAGCAATCAGCCCCAGCATTTT. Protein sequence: CASSPRGNSNQPQHF. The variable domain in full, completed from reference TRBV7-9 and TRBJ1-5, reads DTGVSQNPRHKITKRGQNVTFRCDPISEHNRLYWYRQTLGQGPEFLTYFQNEAQLEKSRLLSDRFSAERPKGSFSTLEIQRTEQGDSAMYLCASSPRGNSNQPQHFGDGTRLSIL.

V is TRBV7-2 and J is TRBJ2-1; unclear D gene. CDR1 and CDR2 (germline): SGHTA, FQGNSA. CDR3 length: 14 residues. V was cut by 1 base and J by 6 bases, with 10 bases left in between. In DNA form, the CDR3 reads TGTGCCAGCAGCTTAGTGTTGTCGGGCAATGAGCAGTTCTTC. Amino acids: CASSLVLSGNEQFF.

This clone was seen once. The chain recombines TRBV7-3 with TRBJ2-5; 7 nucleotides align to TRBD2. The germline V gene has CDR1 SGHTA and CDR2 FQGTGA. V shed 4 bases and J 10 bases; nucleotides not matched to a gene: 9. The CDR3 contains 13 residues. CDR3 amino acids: CASSSGRGGDQYF. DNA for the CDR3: TGTGCCAGCAGCTCCGGACGGGGAGGGGACCAGTACTTC. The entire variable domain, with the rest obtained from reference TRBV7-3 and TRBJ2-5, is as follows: GAGVSQTPSNKVTEKGKYVELRCDPISGHTALYWYRQSLGQGPEFLIYFQGTGAADDSGLPNDRFFAVRPEGSVSTLKIQRTERGDSAVYLCASSSGRGGDQYFGPGTRLLVL.

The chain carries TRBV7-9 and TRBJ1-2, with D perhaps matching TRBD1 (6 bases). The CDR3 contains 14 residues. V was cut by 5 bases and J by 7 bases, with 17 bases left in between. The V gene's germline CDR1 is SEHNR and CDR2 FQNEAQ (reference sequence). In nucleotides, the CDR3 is TGTGCCAGCAGCCCAGTAGCGGGGGCAAGTGGCTACACCTTC. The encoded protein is CASSPVAGASGYTF.

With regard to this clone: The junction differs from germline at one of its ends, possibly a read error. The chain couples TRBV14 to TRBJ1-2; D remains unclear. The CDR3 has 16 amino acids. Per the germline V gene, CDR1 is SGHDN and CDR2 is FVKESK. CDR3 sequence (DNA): TGTGCCAGCAGCGATAAGGTATCTGGAAAGACCTATGGCCACACCTTC. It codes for CASSDKVSGKTYGHTF.

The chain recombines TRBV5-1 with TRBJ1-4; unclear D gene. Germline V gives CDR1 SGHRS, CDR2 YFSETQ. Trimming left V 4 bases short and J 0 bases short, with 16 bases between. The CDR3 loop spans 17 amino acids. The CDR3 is CASSPFQGAATNEKLFF. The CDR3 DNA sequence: TGCGCCAGCAGCCCTTTCCAAGGCGCTGCAACTAATGAAAAACTGTTTTTT.

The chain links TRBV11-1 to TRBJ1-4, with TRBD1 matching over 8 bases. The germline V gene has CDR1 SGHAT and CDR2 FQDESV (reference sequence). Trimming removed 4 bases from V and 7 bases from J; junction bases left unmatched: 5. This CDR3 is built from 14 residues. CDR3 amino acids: CASSSGGSAEKLFF. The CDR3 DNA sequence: TGTGCCAGCAGCTCAGGGGGCTCGGCTGAAAAACTGTTTTTT.

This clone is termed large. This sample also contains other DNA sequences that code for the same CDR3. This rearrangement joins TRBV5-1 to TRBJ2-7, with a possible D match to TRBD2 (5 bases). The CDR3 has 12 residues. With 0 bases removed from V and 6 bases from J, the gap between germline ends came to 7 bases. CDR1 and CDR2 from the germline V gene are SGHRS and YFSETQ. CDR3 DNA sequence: TGCGCCAGCAGCTTGGGGGCGGGCGAGCAGTACTTC. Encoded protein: CASSLGAGEQYF. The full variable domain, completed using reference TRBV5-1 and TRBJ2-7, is KAGVTQTPRYLIKTRGQQVTLSCSPISGHRSVSWYQQTPGQGLQFLFEYFSETQRNKGNFPGRFSGRQFSNSRSEMNVSTLELGDSALYLCASSLGAGEQYFGPGTRLTVT.

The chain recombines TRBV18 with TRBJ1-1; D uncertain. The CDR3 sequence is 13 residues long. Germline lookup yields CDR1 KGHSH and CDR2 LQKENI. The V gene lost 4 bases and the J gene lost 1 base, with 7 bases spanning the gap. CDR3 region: CASSQAGNTEAFF. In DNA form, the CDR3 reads TGTGCCAGCTCACAGGCCGGGAACACTGAAGCTTTCTTT.